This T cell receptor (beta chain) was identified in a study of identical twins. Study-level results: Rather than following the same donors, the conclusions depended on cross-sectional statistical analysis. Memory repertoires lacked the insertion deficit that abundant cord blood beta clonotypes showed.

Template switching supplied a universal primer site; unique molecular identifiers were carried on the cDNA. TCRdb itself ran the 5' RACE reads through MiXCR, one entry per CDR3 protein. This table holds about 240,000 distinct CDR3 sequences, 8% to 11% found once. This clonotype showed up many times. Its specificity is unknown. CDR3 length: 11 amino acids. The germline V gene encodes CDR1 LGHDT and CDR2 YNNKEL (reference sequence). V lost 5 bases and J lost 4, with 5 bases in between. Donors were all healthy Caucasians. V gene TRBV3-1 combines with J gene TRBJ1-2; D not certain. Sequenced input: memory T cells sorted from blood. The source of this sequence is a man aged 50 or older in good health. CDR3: CASSGLYGYTF. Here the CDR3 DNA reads TGTGCCAGCAGCGGCCTCTATGGCTACACCTTC. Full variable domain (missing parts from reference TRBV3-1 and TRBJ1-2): DTAVSQTPKYLVTQMGNDKSIKCEQNLGHDTMYWYKQDSKKFLKIMFSYNNKELIINETVPNRFSPKSPDKAHLNLHINSLELGDSAVYFCASSGLYGYTFGSGTRLTVV.